This T cell receptor (beta chain) was found in a study of T cells in Graves' hyperthyroidism and ophthalmopathy. Overall study context: Blood from the periphery was taken at initial diagnosis, before any treatment. Study-level findings and limits: Ophthalmopathy was separated from stable hyperthyroidism by a 13 V-J model. Median prediction lead before ophthalmopathy onset was 5.5 to 7 months with the model.

Template material for amplifying TCR beta CDR3 regions consisted of RNA transcripts. The TCR CDR3 was amplified in a first-round RT-PCR using the HTBI primer set. TCRdb re-called the multiplex PCR reads with MiXCR, one entry per CDR3 protein. Of approximately 640,000 distinct CDR3 sequences in the sample, 17% were seen once. Absent ophthalmopathy progression within 18 months defined stable Graves' hyperthyroidism. The CDR3 covers 13 residues. Trimming cost V 2 bases and J 1 base, with 2 bases left between them. The germline gives CDR1 MGHDK, CDR2 SYGVNS. This clonotype was observed a handful of times. The antigen is not known. A clone one base away is much larger, so this may be a read error.

The sample comprised blood. The chain is built from TRBV25-1 and TRBJ2-2; D is uncertain. The sequence came from a man aged 45-60 years with Graves' hyperthyroidism. The CDR3 nucleotides read TGTGCCAGCAGTGAACGGAACACCGGGGAGCTGTTTTTT. Its protein product is CASSERNTGELFF.